These 20 T cell receptor beta chains came from one sample sequenced in a study of shared clonotypes between healthy human individuals. TCRdb's copy holds only in-frame clones and misses some; the assay was immunoSEQ multiplex PCR. The data hold some 550,000 clones, with around 97% observed a single time. Specimen: naive CD4+ T cells sorted from blood. Subset in this sample: CD45RA+ positively selected. These receptors came from a woman under 40 in good health.

This chain uses TRBV27 with TRBJ2-2; D not certain. V lost 3 bases to trimming and J lost 6 bases, with 11 bases between them. Germline CDR1 reads MNHEY; CDR2 reads SMNVEV (reference sequence). The CDR3 sequence is 14 residues long. Here the CDR3 reads CASSFLGSAGELFF. In nucleotides, the CDR3 is TGTGCCAGCAGTTTTTTAGGGTCCGCCGGGGAGCTGTTTTTT.

The rearrangement uses TRBV7-9 and TRBJ2-3; 8 nucleotides match TRBD1. This CDR3 spans 13 amino acids. V trimming: 11 bases; J trimming: 0 bases; junction bases outside the gene matches: 4. CDR1 and CDR2 (germline): SEHNR, FQNEAQ (reference sequence). DNA of the CDR3: TGTGCCGGGACAGGTTCCAGCACAGATACGCAGTATTTT. This gives the protein CAGTGSSTDTQYF.

V and J are TRBV7-3 and TRBJ2-3; D not certain. In germline, CDR1 is SGHTA, CDR2 FQGTGA. This CDR3 contains 14 residues. The germline V and J ends were trimmed by 5 bases and 2 bases, with 11 bases remaining between them. The CDR3, as DNA: TGTGCCAGCAGCCGAGGATTATTCACAGATACGCAGTATTTT. Translating gives CASSRGLFTDTQYF.

The chain has TRBV28 and TRBJ2-7; TRBD2 matches at 7 bases. The CDR3 spans 14 residues. V lost 3 bases to trimming and J lost 5 bases; unmatched junction nucleotides: 7. Germline V gives CDR1 MDHEN, CDR2 SYDVKM. In DNA, the CDR3 is TGTGCCAGCAGTTTCTGGGGGGGACTGAACGAGCAGTACTTC. Translation gives CASSFWGGLNEQYF.

This chain links TRBV7-2 with TRBJ2-1; 10 nucleotides agree with TRBD2. The CDR3 runs 15 residues. CDR1 is SGHTA and CDR2 is FQGNSA in the germline V gene. V shed 6 bases, J shed 4 bases, and the junction held 6 bases outside the gene matches. CDR3 nucleotides: TGTGCCAGCAGTACCGGGACTAGCGTGTACAATGAGCAGTTCTTC. Amino acids: CASSTGTSVYNEQFF. Variable domain in full (rest from reference TRBV7-2 and TRBJ2-1): GAGVSQSPSNKVTEKGKDVELRCDPISGHTALYWYRQSLGQGLEFLIYFQGNSAPDKSGLPSDRFSAERTGGSVSTLTIQRTQQEDSAVYLCASSTGTSVYNEQFFGPGTRLTVL.

The CDR3 reads CASSNYRGPKEKLFF. DNA for the CDR3: TGTGCCAGCAGTAACTACAGGGGGCCGAAGGAAAAACTGTTTTTT. The chain uses TRBV6-6 and TRBJ1-4, with TRBD1 matching over 9 bases. Trimming removed 5 bases from V and 8 bases from J; junction bases left unmatched: 9. The CDR3 consists of 15 residues. The germline V gene encodes CDR1 MNHNY and CDR2 SVGAGI (reference sequence).

The CDR3 DNA sequence: TGTGCCAGCAGTTCCCAGGCCTTATCCTACGAGCAGTACTTC. As protein: CASSSQALSYEQYF. The chain uses TRBV6-5 and TRBJ2-7, with unresolved D. Per the germline V gene, CDR1 is MNHEY and CDR2 is SVGAGI. Trimming cost V 4 bases and J 1 base, with 11 bases left between them. The CDR3 consists of 14 residues.

J is TRBJ2-1 and V is TRBV28; 7 bases are shared with TRBD2. Germline-derived CDR1 and CDR2 are MDHEN and SYDVKM. There are 16 residues in the CDR3. J was trimmed by 2 bases and V by 5 bases; bases with no gene match: 9. CDR3 nucleotide sequence: TGTGCCAGCAGTGGGGCTAGCGGACCTACCTACAATGAGCAGTTCTTC. It translates to CASSGASGPTYNEQFF.

The chain recombines TRBV6-1 with TRBJ2-2; TRBD1 is a possible D gene (6 bases). Trimming shortened V by 5 bases and J by 2 bases, and 12 bases separated the two germline ends. Per the germline V gene, CDR1 is MNHNS and CDR2 is SASEGT. The CDR3 is 15 amino acids. The CDR3 is CASSMDRANTGELFF. As DNA, the CDR3 is TGTGCCAGCAGTATGGACAGAGCTAACACCGGGGAGCTGTTTTTT.

The chain uses TRBV7-9 and TRBJ2-7; possibly TRBD2 for D (5 bases). This CDR3 region has 17 residues. The V gene lost 5 bases and the J gene lost 0 bases, with 20 bases spanning the gap. Germline CDR1 SEHNR, CDR2 FQNEAQ (reference sequence). CDR3 protein: CASSPSVYRAASYEQYF. In DNA, the CDR3 is TGTGCCAGCAGCCCGAGCGTTTACAGAGCGGCCTCCTACGAGCAGTACTTC.

The gene calls are TRBV29-1 and TRBJ2-5; D gene uncertain. V was clipped by 4 bases and J by 1 base, with 7 bases between them. The germline V gene encodes CDR1 SQVTM and CDR2 ANQGSEA. CDR3 size: 12 residues. In nucleotides, the CDR3 is TGCAGCGTTGTACGTATCCAAGAGACCCAGTACTTC. Residues: CSVVRIQETQYF.

The V gene is TRBV4-2, the J gene TRBJ2-2; no clear D gene. This CDR3 is 16 amino acids long. The V end lost 0 bases, the J end lost 1 base, and 9 bases lay between the germline ends. Germline V gene sequence: CDR1 LGHNA, CDR2 YNFKEQ. The CDR3 DNA reads as TGTGCCAGCAGCCAAGAAGAACTCCTGAACACCGGGGAGCTGTTTTTT. Protein product: CASSQEELLNTGELFF.

This chain links TRBV29-1 with TRBJ1-1; D is possibly TRBD1 (5 bases). This CDR3 has 14 amino acids. V gave up 4 bases and J gave up 1 base, with 13 bases separating them. Per the germline V gene, CDR1 is SQVTM and CDR2 is ANQGSEA. This CDR3 is CSVGPGLSNTEAFF. The CDR3, as DNA: TGCAGCGTTGGCCCGGGACTCTCGAACACTGAAGCTTTCTTT.

The chain employs TRBV19 and TRBJ1-5; D perhaps matches TRBD1 (5 bases). The CDR3 is 14 residues long. V lost 5 bases and J lost 5, with 13 bases in between. Germline V lookup: CDR1 LNHDA, CDR2 SQIVND (reference sequence). CDR3 nucleotides: TGTGCCAGTAGTGACAGTACGACTTATCAGCCCCAGCATTTT. Translated, it gives CASSDSTTYQPQHF.

V is TRBV5-4 and J is TRBJ2-7; either TRBD1 or TRBD2 may supply D (7 bases each). The length of the CDR3 is 16 residues. Between the trimmed V and J ends, which lost 4 bases and 6 bases, there was a span of 23 bases. Germline CDR1 and CDR2: SGHNT and YYREEE (reference sequence). CDR3 amino acids: CASSLLRGREIAEQYF. The CDR3 DNA reads TGTGCCAGCAGCCTTCTTAGGGGGCGGGAGATCGCCGAGCAGTACTTC.

The chain joins TRBV14 to TRBJ1-1; the D is unclear. CDR3 length equals 15 residues. The V end was cut by 4 bases, the J end by 5 bases, with 17 bases between. CDR1 SGHDN and CDR2 FVKESK come from the germline V gene. The DNA for the CDR3 is TGTGCCAGCAGCCCGCACCCTGACTCGGGGACTGAAGCTTTCTTT. As protein: CASSPHPDSGTEAFF.

The chain is built from TRBV9 and TRBJ2-1; the match to TRBD2 covers 12 bases. This CDR3 spans 15 amino acids. The V gene's germline CDR1 is SGDLS and CDR2 YYNGEE. With 0 bases clipped from V and 8 bases from J, the junction kept 3 bases outside the gene matches. CDR3 sequence reads: CASSVETSGRHEQFF. The CDR3 DNA is TGTGCCAGCAGCGTAGAAACTAGCGGGAGGCATGAGCAGTTCTTC.

V is TRBV4-2 and J is TRBJ2-5; D remains ambiguous. Germline V lookup: CDR1 LGHNA, CDR2 YNFKEQ. The CDR3 has 14 residues. V gave up 5 bases and J gave up 4 bases, with 14 bases separating them. As DNA, the CDR3 is TGTGCCAGCAGCTCCGACCTTTCGGCAGAGACCCAGTACTTC. Amino acids: CASSSDLSAETQYF.

CDR3 sequence (DNA): TGTGCCAGCAGCTTGGGGACAGGGAAACCCTACGAGCAGTACTTC. The encoded protein is CASSLGTGKPYEQYF. This sequence joins TRBV11-3 and TRBJ2-7, with 9 bases matching TRBD1. This CDR3 contains 15 residues. The germline V gene has CDR1 SGHNT and CDR2 YENEEA. J lost 2 bases, V lost 3 bases, and 5 bases had no gene match.

The chain combines TRBV28 with TRBJ1-5; 7 bases map to TRBD1. The CDR3 is made up of 15 amino acids. J was trimmed by 6 bases and V by 5 bases; bases with no gene match: 10. Germline V CDR1 and CDR2: MDHEN, SYDVKM. The CDR3 sequence is CASSQIDRVSQPQHF. The CDR3, as DNA: TGTGCCAGCAGTCAAATAGACAGGGTTAGTCAGCCCCAGCATTTT.